Listed below are T cell receptor beta chains from one sample, sequenced in a study of CXCR3-negative and CXCR3-positive naive CD8 T cells. TCRdb re-called the 5' RACE reads, yielding one record per CDR3 amino acid sequence without DNA. Recorded for this sample: several thousand distinct CDR3 sequences. Sequencing input: naive CXCR3+ CD8+ T cells from blood. The receptors were gathered from a human donor in good health. Some clones in this sample may be carry-over from other donors' samples. CDR3s include the opening cysteine and the closing phenylalanine or tryptophan. A row's size may be missing; if present it is once, few, many or a size class.

>TRBJ1-2|-|TRBV29-1
CSVGDRGLGYTF
>TRBJ2-1|-|TRBV3-1
CASSLPGLAKEQFF
>TRBJ2-1|-|TRBV28
CASTEVALYNEQFF
>TRBJ2-1|large|TRBV4-1
CASSQGAGKNEQFF
>TRBJ2-1|-|TRBV14
CASSILAGSYNEQFF
>TRBJ2-7|medium-sized|TRBV3-1
CASSSGYEQYF
>TRBJ2-2|medium-sized|TRBV7-8
CASSEGLAGTGELFF
>TRBJ2-7|medium-sized|TRBV5-1
CASSLRGSYEQYF
>TRBJ2-7|medium-sized|TRBV5-5
CASSLGRQALYEQYF
>TRBJ2-1|-|TRBV7-8
CASSGGLAGFSYNEQFF
>TRBJ2-1|-|TRBV7-8
CASRAGGPGEQFF
>TRBJ2-7|medium-sized|TRBV29-1
CSVQGPTAYEQYF
>TRBJ2-7|-|TRBV29-1
CSVEGGTYEQYF
>TRBJ1-1|-|TRBV27
CASSLSNSPIMNTEAFF
>TRBJ2-1|medium-sized|TRBV25-1
CASSLNNEQFF
>TRBJ1-2|-|TRBV7-9
CASSPPGDYYGYTF
>TRBJ2-7|-|TRBV20-1
CSARLAGAYEQYF
>TRBJ2-5|medium-sized|TRBV11-2
CASSLMVGAYRPGAGETQYF
>TRBJ2-1|-|TRBV7-8
CASSSLGTTNHEQFF
>TRBJ1-1|-|TRBV6-2/TRBV6-3
CASSYGFSTEAFF
>TRBJ2-1|-|TRBV7-9
CASSLTLRGAYNEQFF
>TRBJ2-7|medium-sized|TRBV6-5
CASRGLTDYEQYF
>TRBJ1-1|-|TRBV28
CASSRTPNTEAFF
>TRBJ1-2|medium-sized|TRBV25-1
CASTPGGGSGYTF
>TRBJ1-3|-|TRBV29-1
CSVPGHSGNTIYF
>TRBJ2-7|medium-sized|TRBV12-3/TRBV12-4
CASRPPGTGSHEQYF
>TRBJ2-3|-|TRBV29-1
CSVLGQGLEGLGLTDTQYF
>TRBJ1-5|-|TRBV27
CASSPRTGGTQPQHF
>TRBJ2-1|medium-sized|TRBV7-2
CASSALAEAVWDEQFF
>TRBJ1-5|-|TRBV27
CASSFVGVNQPQHF
>TRBJ2-1|-|TRBV11-2
CASSLGERPFF
>TRBJ1-1|-|TRBV12-3/TRBV12-4
CASSTPSGIARAEAFF
>TRBJ1-4|-|TRBV21-1
CATRGFEEISEKLFF
>TRBJ2-5|-|TRBV28
CASSFPDRAPETQYF
>TRBJ2-7|-|TRBV2
CASSEGAGSEQYF
>TRBJ2-1|-|TRBV27
CASSTTSAFNEQFF
>TRBJ2-5|-|TRBV3-1
CASTQAGQGSLETQSF
>TRBJ2-5|-|TRBV5-6
CASSLEVTETQYF
>TRBJ2-1|medium-sized|TRBV5-1
CASSYGTGNNEQFF
>TRBJ1-4|-|TRBV25-1
CASSIGRTKEKLFF
>TRBJ2-7|medium-sized|TRBV29-1
CSARGSGDRGTYEQYF
>TRBJ1-1|-|TRBV29-1
CSVLLGGSVAEAFF
>TRBJ2-1|medium-sized|TRBV6-4
CASSSGTGAFNEQFF
>TRBJ2-1|-|TRBV19
CASSMTGGSYNEQFF
>TRBJ2-5|-|TRBV11-2
CASSLGETQYF
>TRBJ1-2|-|TRBV29-1
CSVEEGNYGYTF
>TRBJ2-7|-|TRBV5-5
CASSLSNYRYF
>TRBJ1-2|medium-sized|TRBV29-1
CSVVGPTGGPNFGYTF
>TRBJ1-2|-|TRBV29-1
CSVNDNYGYTF
>TRBJ2-1|-|TRBV3-1
CASSPAGGPDNEQFF
>TRBJ2-1|medium-sized|TRBV29-1
CSVEDRFHEQFF
>TRBJ1-3|-|TRBV20-1
CSASAGQSSGNTIYF
>TRBJ2-2|-|TRBV12-3/TRBV12-4
CAIDRVTGELFF
>TRBJ1-1|-|TRBV29-1
CSVDRDANTEAFF
>TRBJ1-3|medium-sized|TRBV7-9
CASSWGQGQGAGNTIYF
>TRBJ2-1|-|TRBV28
CASSPGRTPQFF
>TRBJ2-7|medium-sized|TRBV5-1
CASSLVQATYEQYF
>TRBJ1-2|-|TRBV29-1
CSVPGDEGYTF